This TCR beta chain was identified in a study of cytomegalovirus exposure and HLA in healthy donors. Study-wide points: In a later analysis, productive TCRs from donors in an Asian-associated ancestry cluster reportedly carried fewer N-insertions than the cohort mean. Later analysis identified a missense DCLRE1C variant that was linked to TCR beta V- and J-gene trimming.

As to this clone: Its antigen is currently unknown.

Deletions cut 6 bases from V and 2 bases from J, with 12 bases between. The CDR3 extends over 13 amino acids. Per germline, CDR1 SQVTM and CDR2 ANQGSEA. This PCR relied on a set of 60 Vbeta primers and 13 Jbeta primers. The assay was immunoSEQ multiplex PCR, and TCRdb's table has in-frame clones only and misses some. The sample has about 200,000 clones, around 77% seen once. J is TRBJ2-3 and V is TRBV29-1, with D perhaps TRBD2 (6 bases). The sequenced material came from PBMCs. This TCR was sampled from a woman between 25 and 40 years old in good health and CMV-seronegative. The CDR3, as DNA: TGCAGCGTCAACGGGGGTCCCACAGATACGCAGTATTTT. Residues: CSVNGGPTDTQYF.